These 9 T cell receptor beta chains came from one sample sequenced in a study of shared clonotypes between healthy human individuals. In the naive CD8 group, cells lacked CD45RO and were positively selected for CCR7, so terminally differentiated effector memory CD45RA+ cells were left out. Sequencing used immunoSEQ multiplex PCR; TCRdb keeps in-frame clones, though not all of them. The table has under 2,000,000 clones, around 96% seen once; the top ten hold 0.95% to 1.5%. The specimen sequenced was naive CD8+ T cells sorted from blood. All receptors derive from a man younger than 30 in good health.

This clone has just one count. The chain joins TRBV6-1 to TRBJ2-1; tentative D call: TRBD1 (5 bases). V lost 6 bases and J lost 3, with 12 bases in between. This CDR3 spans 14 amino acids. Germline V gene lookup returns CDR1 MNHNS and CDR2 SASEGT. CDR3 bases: TGTGCCAGCAGGGACAACAAAGACTACAATGAGCAGTTCTTC. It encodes CASRDNKDYNEQFF.

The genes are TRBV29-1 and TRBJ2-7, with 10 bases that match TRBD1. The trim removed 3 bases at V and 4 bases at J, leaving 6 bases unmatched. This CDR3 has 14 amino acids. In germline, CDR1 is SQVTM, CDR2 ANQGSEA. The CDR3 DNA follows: TGCAGCGTTGAGTCCCGGGACAGGGGATACGAGCAGTACTTC. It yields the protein CSVESRDRGYEQYF.

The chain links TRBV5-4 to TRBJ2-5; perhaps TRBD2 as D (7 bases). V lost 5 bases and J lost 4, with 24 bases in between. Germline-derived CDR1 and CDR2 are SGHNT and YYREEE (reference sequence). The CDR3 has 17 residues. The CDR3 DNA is TGTGCCAGCAGTTGGTTTTCCGGGGGGCCTTTGAGAGAGACCCAGTACTTC. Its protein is CASSWFSGGPLRETQYF.

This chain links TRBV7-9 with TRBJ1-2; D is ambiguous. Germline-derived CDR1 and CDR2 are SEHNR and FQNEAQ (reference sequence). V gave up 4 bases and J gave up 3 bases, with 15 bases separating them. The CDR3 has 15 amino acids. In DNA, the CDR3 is TGTGCCAGCAGCTCTCCGCGAACGGAGGACTATGGCTACACCTTC. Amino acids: CASSSPRTEDYGYTF.

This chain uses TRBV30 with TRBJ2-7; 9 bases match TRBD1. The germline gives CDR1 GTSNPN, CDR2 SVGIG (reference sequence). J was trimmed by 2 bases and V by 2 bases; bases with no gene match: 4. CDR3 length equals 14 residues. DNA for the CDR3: TGTGCCTGGAGTTCCGGGACAGGGACCTACGAGCAGTACTTC. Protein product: CAWSSGTGTYEQYF.

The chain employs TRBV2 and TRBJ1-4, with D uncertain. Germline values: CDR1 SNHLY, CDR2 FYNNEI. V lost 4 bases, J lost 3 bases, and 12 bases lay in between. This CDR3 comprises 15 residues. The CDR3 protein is CASSGRERANEKLFF. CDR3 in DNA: TGTGCCAGCAGTGGGCGGGAGAGGGCTAATGAAAAACTGTTTTTT.

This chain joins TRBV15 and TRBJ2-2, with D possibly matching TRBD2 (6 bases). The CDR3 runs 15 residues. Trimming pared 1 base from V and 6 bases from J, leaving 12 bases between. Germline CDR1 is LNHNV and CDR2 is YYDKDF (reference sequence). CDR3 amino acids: CATSRVGGISGELFF. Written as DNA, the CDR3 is TGTGCCACCAGCAGAGTTGGGGGGATATCCGGGGAGCTGTTTTTT.

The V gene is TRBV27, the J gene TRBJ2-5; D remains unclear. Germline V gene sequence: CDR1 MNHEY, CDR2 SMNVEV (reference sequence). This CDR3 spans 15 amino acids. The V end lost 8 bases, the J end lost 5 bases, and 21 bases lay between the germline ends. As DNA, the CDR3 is TGTGCCAGCCGCTACACCTCGGACCTCCCCGAGACCCAGTACTTC. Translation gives CASRYTSDLPETQYF.

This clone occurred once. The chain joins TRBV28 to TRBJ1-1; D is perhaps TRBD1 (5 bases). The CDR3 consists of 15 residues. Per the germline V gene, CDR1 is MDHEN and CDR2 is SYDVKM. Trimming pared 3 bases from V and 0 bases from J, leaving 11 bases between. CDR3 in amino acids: CASSFSGTMNTEAFF. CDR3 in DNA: TGTGCCAGCAGTTTCTCAGGGACCATGAACACTGAAGCTTTCTTT.